This TCR beta chain was captured by sequencing in a study of blood T cell repertoires in COVID-19. Study-level information: The United States, Italy and Spain supplied acute and convalescent COVID-19 samples. Sample material is recorded as cDNA or gDNA derived from T cells, B-cell-depleted T cells, or PBMCs.

Enrolled during active infection, Seattle patients were then followed longitudinally. The V segment lost 4 bases and the J segment 1 base; nucleotides outside the gene matches: 4. This CDR3 comprises 15 residues. CDR1 is SGHDT, CDR2 YYEEEE, per germline. In the source study's methods: Reference gene primer amplification gave nucleated cell count estimates. Assay used: immunoSEQ multiplex PCR; TCRdb lists only in-frame clones, some missing. Clonal size and the V and J genes are those of that table, whereas D and trimming came from the DNA. The sample lists fewer than 300,000 clones, more than 65% occurring once.

V usage is TRBV5-6 and J usage is TRBJ1-5; 8 positions agree with TRBD1. This sequence was found in a person aged 65-85 years with COVID-19, enrolled during active disease. The sequenced sample consisted of peripheral blood. The CDR3 region is CASSPGGASNQPQHF. CDR3 coding DNA: TGTGCCAGCAGCCCAGGGGGCGCAAGCAATCAGCCCCAGCATTTT.